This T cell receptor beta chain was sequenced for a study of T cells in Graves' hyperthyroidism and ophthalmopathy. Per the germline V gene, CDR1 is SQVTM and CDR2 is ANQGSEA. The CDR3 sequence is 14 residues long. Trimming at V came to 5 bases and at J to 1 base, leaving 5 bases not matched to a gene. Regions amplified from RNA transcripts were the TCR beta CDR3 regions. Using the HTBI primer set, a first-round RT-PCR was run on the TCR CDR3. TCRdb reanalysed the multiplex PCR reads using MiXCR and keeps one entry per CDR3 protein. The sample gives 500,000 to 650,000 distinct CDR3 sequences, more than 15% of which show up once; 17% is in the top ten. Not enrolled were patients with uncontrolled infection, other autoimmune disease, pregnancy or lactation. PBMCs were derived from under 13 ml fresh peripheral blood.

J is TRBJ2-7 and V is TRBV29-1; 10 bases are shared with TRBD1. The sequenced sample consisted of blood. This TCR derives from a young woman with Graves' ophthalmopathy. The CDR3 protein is CSVIRDRGSYEQYF. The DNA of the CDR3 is TGCAGCGTTATCAGGGACAGGGGTTCCTACGAGCAGTACTTC.